The 5 T cell receptor beta chains below come from one sample, sequenced in a study of OX40 agonist ivuxolimab in advanced cancers. TCRdb's copy holds only in-frame clones and misses some; the assay was immunoSEQ multiplex PCR. The sample comprises more than 65,000 clones, 75% to 90% of which are singletons, and roughly 0.38% rests with the top ten. The source material was CD4+ or CD8+ T cells sorted from blood, sampled in a trial of the OX40 agonist ivuxolimab. These receptors originate from an adult with an advanced solid tumor such as melanoma, head and neck, liver or kidney cancer.

The chain joins TRBV18 to TRBJ2-1; no clear D gene. This CDR3 region has 14 residues. CDR1 KGHSH and CDR2 LQKENI come from the germline V gene. Between the trimmed V and J ends, which lost 3 bases and 5 bases, there was a span of 11 bases. CDR3 sequence (DNA): TGTGCCAGCTCACCTTACGAACAGAACAATGAGCAGTTCTTC. Its protein product is CASSPYEQNNEQFF.

This clone was seen once. The chain couples TRBV13 to TRBJ2-2; 10 bases align to TRBD1. J gave up 3 bases and V 4 bases, and 8 bases lay outside the gene matches. The CDR3 sequence is 17 residues long. The germline CDR1 and CDR2 sequences are PRHDT and FYEKMQ (reference sequence). The CDR3 region is CASSSGAGQGYTGELFF. The DNA for the CDR3 is TGTGCCAGCAGCTCCGGGGCGGGACAGGGGTACACCGGGGAGCTGTTTTTT.

This sequence joins TRBV15 and TRBJ1-1, with D tentatively TRBD1 (6 bases). Germline CDR1 LNHNV, CDR2 YYDKDF (reference sequence). The length of the CDR3 is 15 residues. V was pared by 4 bases and J by 0 bases, with 12 bases between. The DNA for the CDR3 is TGTGCCACCAGCACCGCCGGGACACTGAACACTGAAGCTTTCTTT. Translating it yields CATSTAGTLNTEAFF.

J is TRBJ2-5 and V is TRBV25-1, with TRBD2 identical over 13 bases. This CDR3 is built from 15 residues. CDR1 is MGHDK, CDR2 SYGVNS, per germline. The V and J ends lost 3 bases and 5 bases, in that order; junction bases with no gene match: 3. CDR3 coding DNA: TGTGCCAGCAGTGAGCGGGGACTAGCGGGGGAGACCCAGTACTTC. It is translated as CASSERGLAGETQYF.

The chain employs TRBV7-2 and TRBJ2-5, with TRBD2 matching 10 bases. Per the germline V gene, CDR1 is SGHTA and CDR2 is FQGNSA. The CDR3 is 15 amino acids. With V trimmed by 3 bases and J by 4 bases, 5 bases remained unmatched. CDR3 DNA: TGTGCCAGCAGCTTTTCTAGCGGGAGTTCAGAGACCCAGTACTTC. Amino acids: CASSFSSGSSETQYF. The variable domain in full, completed from reference TRBV7-2 and TRBJ2-5, reads GAGVSQSPSNKVTEKGKDVELRCDPISGHTALYWYRQSLGQGLEFLIYFQGNSAPDKSGLPSDRFSAERTGGSVSTLTIQRTQQEDSAVYLCASSFSSGSSETQYFGPGTRLLVL.